This T cell receptor (beta chain) was sequenced for a study of radiation and T cells in renal cell carcinoma. Time point given: blood 4 weeks post-SBRT, at nephrectomy. The treatment was: 15 Gy SBRT to primary tumor, nephrectomy 4 weeks later. Nephrectomy followed 15 Gy stereotactic body radiation by 4 weeks. Assay: immunoSEQ multiplex PCR; the TCRdb copy retains only in-frame clones and omits some. The data show 90,000 to 100,000 clones, with 84% seen just once and approximately 7.7% held by the top ten. This clone has a single count. The CDR3 runs to 17 residues. Trimming left V 5 bases short and J 0 bases short, with 14 bases between. Germline CDR1 and CDR2: KGHSH and LQKENI.

This specimen was blood, taken from a patient whose treatment included radiotherapy and nephrectomy. The chain links TRBV18 to TRBJ2-6; D is perhaps TRBD1 (6 bases). The clonotype comes from a man between 60 and 75 years old with renal cell carcinoma. CDR3: CASSSGQISSGANVLTF. DNA of the CDR3: TGTGCCAGCTCATCTGGACAGATTAGCTCTGGGGCCAACGTCCTGACTTTC.